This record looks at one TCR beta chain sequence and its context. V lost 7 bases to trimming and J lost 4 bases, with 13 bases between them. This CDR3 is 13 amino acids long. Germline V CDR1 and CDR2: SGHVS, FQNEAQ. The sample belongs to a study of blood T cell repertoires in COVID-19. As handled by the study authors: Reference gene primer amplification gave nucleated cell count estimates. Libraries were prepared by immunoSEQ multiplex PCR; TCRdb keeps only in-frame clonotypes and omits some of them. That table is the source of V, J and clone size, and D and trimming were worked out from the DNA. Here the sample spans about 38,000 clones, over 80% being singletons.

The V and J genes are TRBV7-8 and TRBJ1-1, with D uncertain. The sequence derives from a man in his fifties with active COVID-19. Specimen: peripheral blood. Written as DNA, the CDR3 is TGTGCCAGCAAGAGTCCCGGAGGCACTGAAGCTTTCTTT. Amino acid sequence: CASKSPGGTEAFF.